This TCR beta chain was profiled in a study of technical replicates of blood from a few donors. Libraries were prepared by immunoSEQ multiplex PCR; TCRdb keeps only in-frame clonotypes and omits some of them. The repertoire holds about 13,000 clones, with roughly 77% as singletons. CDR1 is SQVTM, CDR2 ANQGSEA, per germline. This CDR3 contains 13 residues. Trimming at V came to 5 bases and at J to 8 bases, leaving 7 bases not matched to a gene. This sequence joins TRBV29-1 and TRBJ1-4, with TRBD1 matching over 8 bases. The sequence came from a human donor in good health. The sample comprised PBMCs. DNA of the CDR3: TGCAGCGTTAGACAGGGGTGGAGGGAAAAACTGTTTTTT. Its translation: CSVRQGWREKLFF.